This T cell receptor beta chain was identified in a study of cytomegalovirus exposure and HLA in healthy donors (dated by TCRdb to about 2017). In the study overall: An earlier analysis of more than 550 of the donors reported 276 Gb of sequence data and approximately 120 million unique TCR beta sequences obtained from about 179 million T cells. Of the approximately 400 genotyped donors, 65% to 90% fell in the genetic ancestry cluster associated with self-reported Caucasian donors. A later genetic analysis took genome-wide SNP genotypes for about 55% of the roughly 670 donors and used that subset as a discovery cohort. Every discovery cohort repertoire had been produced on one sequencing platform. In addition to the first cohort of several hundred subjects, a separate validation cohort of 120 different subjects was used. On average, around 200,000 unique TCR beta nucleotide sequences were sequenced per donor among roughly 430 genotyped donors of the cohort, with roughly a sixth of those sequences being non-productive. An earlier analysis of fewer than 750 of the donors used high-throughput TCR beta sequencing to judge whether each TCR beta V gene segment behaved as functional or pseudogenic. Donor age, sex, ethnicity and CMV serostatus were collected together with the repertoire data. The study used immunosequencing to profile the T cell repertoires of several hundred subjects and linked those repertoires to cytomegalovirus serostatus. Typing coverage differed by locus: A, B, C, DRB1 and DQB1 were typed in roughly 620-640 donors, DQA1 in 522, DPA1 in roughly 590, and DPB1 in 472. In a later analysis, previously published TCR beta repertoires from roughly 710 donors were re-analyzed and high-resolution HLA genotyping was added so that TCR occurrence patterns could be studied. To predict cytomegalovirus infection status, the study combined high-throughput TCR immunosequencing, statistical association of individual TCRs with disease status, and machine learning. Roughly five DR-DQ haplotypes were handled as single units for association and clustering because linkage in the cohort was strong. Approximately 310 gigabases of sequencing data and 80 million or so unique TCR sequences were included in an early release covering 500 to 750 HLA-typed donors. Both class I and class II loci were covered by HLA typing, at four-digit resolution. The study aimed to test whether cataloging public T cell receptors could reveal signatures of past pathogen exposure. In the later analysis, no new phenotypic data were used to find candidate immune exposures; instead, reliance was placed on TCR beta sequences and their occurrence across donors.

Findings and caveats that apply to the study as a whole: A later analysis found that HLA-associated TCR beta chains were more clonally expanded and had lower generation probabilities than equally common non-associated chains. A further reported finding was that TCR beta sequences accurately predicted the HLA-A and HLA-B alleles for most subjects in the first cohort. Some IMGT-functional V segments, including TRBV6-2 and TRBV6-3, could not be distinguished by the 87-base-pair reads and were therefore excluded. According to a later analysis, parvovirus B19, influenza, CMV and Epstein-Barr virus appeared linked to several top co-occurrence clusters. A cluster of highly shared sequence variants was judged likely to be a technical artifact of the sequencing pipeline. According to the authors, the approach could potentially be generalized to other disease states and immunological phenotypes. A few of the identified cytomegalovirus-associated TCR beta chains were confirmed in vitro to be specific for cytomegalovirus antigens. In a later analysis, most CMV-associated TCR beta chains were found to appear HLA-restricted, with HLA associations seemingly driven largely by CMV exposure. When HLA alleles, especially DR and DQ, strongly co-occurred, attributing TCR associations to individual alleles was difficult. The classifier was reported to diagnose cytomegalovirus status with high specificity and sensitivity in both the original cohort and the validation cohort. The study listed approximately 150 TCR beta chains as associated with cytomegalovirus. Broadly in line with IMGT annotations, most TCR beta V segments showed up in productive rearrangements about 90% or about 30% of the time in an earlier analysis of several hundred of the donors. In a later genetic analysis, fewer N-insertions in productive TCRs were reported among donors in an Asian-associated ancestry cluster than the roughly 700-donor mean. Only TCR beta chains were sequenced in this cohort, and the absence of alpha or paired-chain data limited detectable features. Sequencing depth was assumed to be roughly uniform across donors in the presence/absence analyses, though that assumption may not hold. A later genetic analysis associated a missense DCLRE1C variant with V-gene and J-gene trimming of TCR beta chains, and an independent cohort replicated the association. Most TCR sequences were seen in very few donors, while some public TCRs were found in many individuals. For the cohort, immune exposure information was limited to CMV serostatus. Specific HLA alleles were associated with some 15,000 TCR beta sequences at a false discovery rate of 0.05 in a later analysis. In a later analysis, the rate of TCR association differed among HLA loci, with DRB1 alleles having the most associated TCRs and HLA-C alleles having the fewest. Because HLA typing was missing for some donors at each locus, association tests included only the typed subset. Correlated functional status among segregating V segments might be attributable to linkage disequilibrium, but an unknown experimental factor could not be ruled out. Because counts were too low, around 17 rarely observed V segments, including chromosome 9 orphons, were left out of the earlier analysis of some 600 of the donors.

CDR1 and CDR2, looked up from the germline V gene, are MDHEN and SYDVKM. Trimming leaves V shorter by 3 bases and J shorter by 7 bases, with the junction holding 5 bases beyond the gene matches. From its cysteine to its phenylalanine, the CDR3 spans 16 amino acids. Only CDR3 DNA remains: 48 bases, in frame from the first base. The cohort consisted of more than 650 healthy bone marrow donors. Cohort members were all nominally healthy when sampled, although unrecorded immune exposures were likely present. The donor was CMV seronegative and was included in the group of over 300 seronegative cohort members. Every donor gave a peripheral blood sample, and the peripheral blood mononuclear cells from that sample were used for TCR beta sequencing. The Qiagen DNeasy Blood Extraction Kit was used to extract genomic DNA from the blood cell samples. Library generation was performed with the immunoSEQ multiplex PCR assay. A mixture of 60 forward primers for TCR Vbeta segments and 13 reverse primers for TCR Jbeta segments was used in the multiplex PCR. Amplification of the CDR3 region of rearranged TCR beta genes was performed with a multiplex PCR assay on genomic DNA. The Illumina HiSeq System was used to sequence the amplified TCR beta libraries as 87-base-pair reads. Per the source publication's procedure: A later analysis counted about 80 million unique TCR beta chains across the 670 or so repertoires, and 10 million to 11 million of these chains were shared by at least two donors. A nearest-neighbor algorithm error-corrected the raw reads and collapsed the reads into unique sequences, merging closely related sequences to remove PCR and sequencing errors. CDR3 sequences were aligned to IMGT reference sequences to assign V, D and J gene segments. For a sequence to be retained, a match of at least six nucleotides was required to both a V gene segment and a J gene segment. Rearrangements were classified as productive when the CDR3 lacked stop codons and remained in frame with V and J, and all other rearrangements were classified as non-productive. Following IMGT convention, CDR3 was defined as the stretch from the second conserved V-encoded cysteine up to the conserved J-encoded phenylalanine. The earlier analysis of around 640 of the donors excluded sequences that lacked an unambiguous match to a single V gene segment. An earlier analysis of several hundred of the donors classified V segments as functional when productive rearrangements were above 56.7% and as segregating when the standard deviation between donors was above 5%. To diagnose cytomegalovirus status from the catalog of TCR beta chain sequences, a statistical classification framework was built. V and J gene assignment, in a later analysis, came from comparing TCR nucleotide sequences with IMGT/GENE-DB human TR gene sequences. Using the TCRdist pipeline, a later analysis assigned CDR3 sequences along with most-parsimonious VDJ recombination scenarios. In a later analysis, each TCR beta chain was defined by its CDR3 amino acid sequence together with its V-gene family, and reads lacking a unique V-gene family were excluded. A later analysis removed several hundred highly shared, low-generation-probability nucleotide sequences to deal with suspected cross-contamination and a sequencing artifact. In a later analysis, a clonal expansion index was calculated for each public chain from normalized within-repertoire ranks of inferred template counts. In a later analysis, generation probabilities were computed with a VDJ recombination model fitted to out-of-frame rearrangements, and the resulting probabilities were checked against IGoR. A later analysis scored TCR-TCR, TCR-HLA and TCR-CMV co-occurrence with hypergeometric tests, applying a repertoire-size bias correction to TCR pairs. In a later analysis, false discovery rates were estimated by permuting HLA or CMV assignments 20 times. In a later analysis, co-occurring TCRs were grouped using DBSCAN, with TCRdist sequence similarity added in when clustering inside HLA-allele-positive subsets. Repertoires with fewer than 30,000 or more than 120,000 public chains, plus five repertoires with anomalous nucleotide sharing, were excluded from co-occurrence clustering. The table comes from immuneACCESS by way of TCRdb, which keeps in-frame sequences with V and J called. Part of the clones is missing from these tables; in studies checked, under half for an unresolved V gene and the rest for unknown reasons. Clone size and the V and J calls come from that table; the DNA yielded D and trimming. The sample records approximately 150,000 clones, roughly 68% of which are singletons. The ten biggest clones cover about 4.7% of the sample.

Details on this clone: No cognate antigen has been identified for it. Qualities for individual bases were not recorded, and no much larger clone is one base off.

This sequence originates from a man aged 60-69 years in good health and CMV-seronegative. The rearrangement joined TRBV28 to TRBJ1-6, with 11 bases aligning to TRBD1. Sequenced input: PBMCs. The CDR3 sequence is CASSFGRDRGNSPLHF. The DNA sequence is TGTGCCAGCAGTTTCGGCCGGGACAGGGGGAATTCACCCCTCCACTTT. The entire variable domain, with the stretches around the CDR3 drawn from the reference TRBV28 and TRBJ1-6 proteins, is DVKVTQSSRYLVKRTGEKVFLECVQDMDHENMFWYRQDPGLGLRLIYFSYDVKMKEKGDIPEGYSVSREKKERFSLILESASTNQTSMYLCASSFGRDRGNSPLHFGNGTRLTVT.